A selection of T cell receptor beta chains follows, all from one sample in a study of T cell changes during pregnancy in multiple sclerosis. Clones were read by immunoSEQ multiplex PCR, and TCRdb kept only the in-frame ones, dropping some. The sample shows about 50,000 clones, roughly 90% of them seen only once. Source: CD4+ T cells from peripheral blood mononuclear cells, taken after pregnancy. These receptors came from a female donor with multiple sclerosis, enrolled in a pregnancy study. CDR3s include the opening cysteine and the closing phenylalanine or tryptophan. A D gene is named only where the DNA matches it firmly. The size of a clone is reported for some rows only, either as once, few or many, or as a class for expanded clones.

clone_size d_call j_call v_call cdr3_nt cdr3_aa
- - TRBJ1-3 TRBV6-5 TGTGCCAGCAGGACGACGGGGGGGGCTGGAAACACCATATATTTT CASRTTGGAGNTIYF
- - TRBJ2-5 TRBV27 TGTGCCACACGAACGGGGGTAGAGACCCAGTACTTC CATRTGVETQYF
- TRBD2 TRBJ2-1 TRBV28 TGTGCCAGCAGTCTCACGAGACTAGCGGGACTCTACAATGAGCAGTTCTTC CASSLTRLAGLYNEQFF
- TRBD1 TRBJ2-1 TRBV29-1 TGCAGCGCGACAGGGGTGATTTACAATGAGCAGTTCTTC CSATGVIYNEQFF
- TRBD1 TRBJ1-5 TRBV6-5 TGTGCCAGCAGCGGGGACAGTCACAATCAGCCCCAGCATTTT CASSGDSHNQPQHF
- TRBD2 TRBJ2-2 TRBV19 TGTGCCAGTAGTATAGAATTGACGGGAGGGCCCGGGGAGCTGTTTTTT CASSIELTGGPGELFF
- TRBD2 TRBJ2-5 TRBV28 TGTGCCAGCAGTTTGAGTAGCGGGAGGGGTCAAGAGACCCAGTACTTC CASSLSSGRGQETQYF
- - TRBJ2-2 TRBV27 TGTGCCAGCAGTTTAAACTGGAGGGCCGGAAACACCGGGGAGCTGTTTTTT CASSLNWRAGNTGELFF
- TRBD1 TRBJ1-5 TRBV7-2 TGTGCCAGCAGCTTAGGAGGACAGGGGAGGCAGCCCCAGCATTTT CASSLGGQGRQPQHF
once - TRBJ1-5 TRBV7-2 TGTGCCAGCAGCTGGAGTCCCAATCAGCCCCAGCATTTT CASSWSPNQPQHF
- - TRBJ2-2 TRBV5-1 TGCGCCAGCAGGTTACAGACGTCCGGGGAGCTGTTTTTT CASRLQTSGELFF
- TRBD2 TRBJ2-3 TRBV5-1 TGCGCCAGCAGCCCCCTTTTGGCTAGCGGCAGCCTTTGGGGCACAGATACGCAGTATTTT CASSPLLASGSLWGTDTQYF
- TRBD2 TRBJ2-1 TRBV4-2 TGTGCCAGCAGCGGAGGGCTGGGGCGCCGAGGTAGCGGGAGCAATGAGCAGTTCTTC CASSGGLGRRGSGSNEQFF
- - TRBJ2-3 TRBV29-1 TGCAGCGTGGGGTGGACAGTCACAGATACGCAGTATTTT CSVGWTVTDTQYF
- - TRBJ2-3 TRBV4-1 TGCGCCAGCAGCCAAGATGCGGCGGGGGCGGGAGATACGCAGTATTTT CASSQDAAGAGDTQYF
- TRBD2 TRBJ2-7 TRBV7-2 TGTGCCAGCAGTCCCCGGGGGGCCTACGAGCAGTACTTC CASSPRGAYEQYF
- - TRBJ1-3 TRBV30 TGTGCCTGGAATAGGGGTACTGGAAACACCATATATTTT CAWNRGTGNTIYF
- - TRBJ2-5 TRBV30 TGTGCCTGGAGTGGTCCCCCGGGTAAGACCCAGTACTTC CAWSGPPGKTQYF
- - TRBJ1-4 TRBV19 TGTGCCAGTAGTCACGGCGGACAGATAAATGAAAAACTGTTTTTT CASSHGGQINEKLFF
- TRBD2 TRBJ2-3 TRBV18 TGTGCCAGCTCACCACGAGCCGGGACTAACACAGATACGCAGTATTTT CASSPRAGTNTDTQYF
- - TRBJ1-4 TRBV20-1 TGCAGTGGACAAGAAAATGAAAAACTGTTTTTT CSGQENEKLFF
- TRBD2 TRBJ2-2 TRBV5-8 TGTGCCAGCAGCGCCGACATAGCGGGAGTCACCGGGGAGCTGTTTTTT CASSADIAGVTGELFF